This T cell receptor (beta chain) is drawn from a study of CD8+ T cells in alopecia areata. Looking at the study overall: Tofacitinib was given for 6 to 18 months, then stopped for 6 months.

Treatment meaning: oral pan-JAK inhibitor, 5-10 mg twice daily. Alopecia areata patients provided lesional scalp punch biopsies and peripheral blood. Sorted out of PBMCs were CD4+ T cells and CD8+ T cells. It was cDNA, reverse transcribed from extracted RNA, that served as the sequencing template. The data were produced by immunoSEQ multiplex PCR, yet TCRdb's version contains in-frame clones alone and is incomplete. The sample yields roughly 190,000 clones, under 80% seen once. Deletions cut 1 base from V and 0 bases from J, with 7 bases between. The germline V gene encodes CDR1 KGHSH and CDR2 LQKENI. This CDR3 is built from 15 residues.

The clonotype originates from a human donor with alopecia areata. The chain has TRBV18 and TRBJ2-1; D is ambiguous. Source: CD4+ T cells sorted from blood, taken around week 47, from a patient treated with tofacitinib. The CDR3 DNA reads TGTGCCAGCTCACCACGCAAGAGCTCCTACAATGAGCAGTTCTTC. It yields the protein CASSPRKSSYNEQFF.